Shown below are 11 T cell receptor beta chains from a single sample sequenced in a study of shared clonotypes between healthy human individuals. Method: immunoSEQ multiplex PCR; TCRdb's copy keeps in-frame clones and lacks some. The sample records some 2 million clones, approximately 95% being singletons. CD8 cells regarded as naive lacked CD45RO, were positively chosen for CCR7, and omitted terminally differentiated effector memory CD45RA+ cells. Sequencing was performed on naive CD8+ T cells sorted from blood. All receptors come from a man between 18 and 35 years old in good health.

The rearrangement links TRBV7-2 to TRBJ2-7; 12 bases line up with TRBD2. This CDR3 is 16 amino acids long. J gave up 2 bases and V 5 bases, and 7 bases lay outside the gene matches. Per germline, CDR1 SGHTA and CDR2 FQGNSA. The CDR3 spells CASSDGLAGPTYEQYF. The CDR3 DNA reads TGTGCCAGCAGCGATGGACTAGCGGGGCCGACCTACGAGCAGTACTTC.

The chain's CDR3 is CASSHGGLAVQETQYF. The CDR3 DNA follows: TGTGCCAGCAGCCACGGGGGACTAGCGGTCCAAGAGACCCAGTACTTC. The rearrangement links TRBV11-2 to TRBJ2-5, with TRBD2 matching over 11 bases. From germline, CDR1 is SGHAT and CDR2 FQNNGV. The V and J ends lost 5 bases and 1 base, in that order; junction bases with no gene match: 6. CDR3 length equals 16 residues.

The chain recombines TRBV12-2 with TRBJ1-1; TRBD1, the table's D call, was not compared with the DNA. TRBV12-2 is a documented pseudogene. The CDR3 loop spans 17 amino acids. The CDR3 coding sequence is TGTGCAAGTCGCTTACGTCCGTTCGGGACAGTGAGGACTGAAGCTTTCTTT. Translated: CASRLRPFGTVRTEAFF.

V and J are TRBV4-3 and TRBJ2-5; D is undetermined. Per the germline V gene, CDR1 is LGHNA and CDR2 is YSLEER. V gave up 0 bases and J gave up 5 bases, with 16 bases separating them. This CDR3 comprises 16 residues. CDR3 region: CASSQDLTHPGETQYF. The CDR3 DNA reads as TGCGCCAGCAGCCAAGATCTGACACACCCCGGGGAGACCCAGTACTTC.

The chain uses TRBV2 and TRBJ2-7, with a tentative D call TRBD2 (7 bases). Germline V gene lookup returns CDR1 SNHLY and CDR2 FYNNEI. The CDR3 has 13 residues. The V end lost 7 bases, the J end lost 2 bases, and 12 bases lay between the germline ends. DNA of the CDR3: TGTGCCAGCAAACAGGGAGGGGCCTACGAGCAGTACTTC. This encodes CASKQGGAYEQYF.

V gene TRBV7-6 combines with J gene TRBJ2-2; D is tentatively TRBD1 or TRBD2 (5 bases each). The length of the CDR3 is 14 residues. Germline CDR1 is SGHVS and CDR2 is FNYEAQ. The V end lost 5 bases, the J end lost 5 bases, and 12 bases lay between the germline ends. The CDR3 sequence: CASSRMGVTGELFF. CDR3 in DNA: TGTGCCAGCAGCCGGATGGGGGTGACCGGGGAGCTGTTTTTT.

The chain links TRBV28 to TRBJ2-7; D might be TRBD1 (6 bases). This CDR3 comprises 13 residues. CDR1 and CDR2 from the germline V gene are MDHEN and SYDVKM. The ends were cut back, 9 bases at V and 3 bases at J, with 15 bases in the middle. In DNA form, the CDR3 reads TGTGCCAGTTCCCCCCGCAGGGGCTACGAGCAGTACTTC. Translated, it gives CASSPRRGYEQYF.

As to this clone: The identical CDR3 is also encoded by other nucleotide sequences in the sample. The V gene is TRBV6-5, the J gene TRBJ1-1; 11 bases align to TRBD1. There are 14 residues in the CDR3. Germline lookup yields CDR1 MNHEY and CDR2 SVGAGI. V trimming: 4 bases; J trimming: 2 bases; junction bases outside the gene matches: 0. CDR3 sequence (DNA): TGTGCCAGCAGTTGGACAGGGGGCAACACTGAAGCTTTCTTT. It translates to CASSWTGGNTEAFF.

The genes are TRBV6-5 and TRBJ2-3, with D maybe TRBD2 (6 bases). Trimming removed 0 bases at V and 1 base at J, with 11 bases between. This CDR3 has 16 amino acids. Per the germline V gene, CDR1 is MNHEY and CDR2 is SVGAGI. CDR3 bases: TGTGCCAGCAGTTACTCGGGGGGTTGGGGCACAGATACGCAGTATTTT. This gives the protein CASSYSGGWGTDTQYF.

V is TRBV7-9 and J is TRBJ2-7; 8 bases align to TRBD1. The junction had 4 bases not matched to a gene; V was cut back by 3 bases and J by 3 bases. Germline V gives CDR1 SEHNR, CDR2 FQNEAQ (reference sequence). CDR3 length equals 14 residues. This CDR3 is CASSFWTGSYEQYF. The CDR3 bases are TGTGCCAGCAGCTTTTGGACAGGGAGCTACGAGCAGTACTTC.

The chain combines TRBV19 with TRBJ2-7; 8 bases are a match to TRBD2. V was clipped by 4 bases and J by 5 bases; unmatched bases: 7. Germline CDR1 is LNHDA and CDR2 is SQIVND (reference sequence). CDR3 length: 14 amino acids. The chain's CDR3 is CASSTFAGGDEQYF. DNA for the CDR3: TGTGCCAGTAGTACCTTTGCGGGAGGCGACGAGCAGTACTTC.